The 25 T cell receptor beta chains given below trace back to one sample, sequenced in a study of T-cell reconstitution after alpha-beta-depleted transplantation in children. The TCRbeta library incorporated unique molecular identifiers. Via MiXCR, TCRdb re-called the PCR reads, giving one row per CDR3 protein. The sample contains around 5,000 distinct CDR3 sequences, roughly 26% of which appear only once. This specimen consisted of PBMCs, mostly from graft donor cells, obtained 60 days after TCRalphabeta/CD19-depleted stem cell transplant. All receptors come from a male patient aged 2-15 years who had a stem cell transplant for acute lymphoblastic leukemia, so the T cells may come from the graft donor.

This clonotype was observed at least ten times. The chain has TRBV7-9 and TRBJ1-2; 10 bases agree with TRBD1. V was pared by 6 bases and J by 8 bases, with 21 bases of the junction left unmatched. CDR1 and CDR2 from the germline V gene are SEHNR and FQNEAQ (reference sequence). CDR3 length: 18 amino acids. The CDR3 spells CASREGPGQGGTGSGYTF. The CDR3 DNA is TGTGCCAGCAGAGAAGGGCCTGGACAGGGGGGAACTGGGTCAGGCTACACCTTC.

The chain couples TRBV20-1 to TRBJ1-1; the D is unclear. V lost 6 bases and J 3 bases, leaving 14 bases between the germline ends. Germline loops: CDR1 DFQATT, CDR2 SNEGSKA (reference sequence). The CDR3 sequence is 13 residues long. Here the CDR3 DNA reads TGCAGTGCCCCCCGGAGGTCCGACACTGAAGCTTTCTTT. Translation gives CSAPRRSDTEAFF.

This clonotype was counted at least ten times. The chain couples TRBV7-9 to TRBJ2-7; 7 bases agree with TRBD2. Germline-derived CDR1 and CDR2 are SEHNR and FQNEAQ (reference sequence). Unmatched junction bases numbered 14, after V lost 1 base and J lost 2 bases. The CDR3 is 18 residues long. CDR3 nucleotides: TGTGCCAGCAGCTTAGTTGGCGGGAGTGGGGACTCACCCTACGAGCAGTACTTC. This codes for CASSLVGGSGDSPYEQYF. Drawing the rest from reference TRBV7-9 and TRBJ2-7, the complete variable domain is DTGVSQNPRHKITKRGQNVTFRCDPISEHNRLYWYRQTLGQGPEFLTYFQNEAQLEKSRLLSDRFSAERPKGSFSTLEIQRTEQGDSAMYLCASSLVGGSGDSPYEQYFGPGTRLTVT.

Ten or more counts support this clonotype. CDR3 sequence: CASSDSQISGRLTYEQYF. In nucleotides, the CDR3 is TGTGCCAGCAGTGACTCCCAGATTAGCGGGAGGCTCACCTACGAGCAGTACTTC. The chain has TRBV6-4 and TRBJ2-7; 10 positions agree with TRBD2. Germline-derived CDR1 and CDR2 are MRHNA and SNTAGT. V dropped 0 bases and J dropped 2; count of bases not matched to a gene: 10. CDR3 length: 18 residues.

This clonotype rates as medium-sized (0.01 to 0.1%). The V and J genes are TRBV11-3 and TRBJ2-7; 7 nucleotides line up with TRBD1. This CDR3 spans 15 amino acids. Per germline, CDR1 SGHNT and CDR2 YENEEA. J gave up 2 bases and V 5 bases, and 9 bases lay outside the gene matches. DNA for the CDR3: TGTGCCAGCAGCCAAGGACAGGAGAGTACCTACGAGCAGTACTTC. It translates to CASSQGQESTYEQYF.

This clonotype was detected only a few times. CDR3 in DNA: TGTGCCAGCCCTCGGGAGACCCAGTACTTC. This translates into CASPRETQYF. V is TRBV25-1 and J is TRBJ2-5; D is undetermined. V was pared by 8 bases and J by 5 bases, with 6 bases between. The length of the CDR3 is 10 residues. Germline V CDR1 and CDR2: MGHDK, SYGVNS.

Regarding this clonotype: Given a much more abundant clone one base away, this may be a read error. The J gene is TRBJ1-2, the V gene TRBV6-4; D is unclear. CDR3 length: 13 residues. Germline V lookup: CDR1 MRHNA, CDR2 SNTAGT. The CDR3 region is CASLGYTNYGYPF. CDR3 nucleotide sequence: TGTGCCAGCTTAGGCTACACTAACTATGGCTACCCCTTC.

This clonotype appeared many times. CDR3 bases: TGTGCCAGCAGTTACGGGGGGGCTATCTCCTACAATGAGCAGTTCTTC. It is translated as CASSYGGAISYNEQFF. The V call is TRBV6-5, the J call TRBJ2-1; possibly TRBD2 for D (7 bases). From germline, CDR1 is MNHEY and CDR2 SVGAGI. The CDR3 extends over 16 amino acids. V shed 2 bases and J shed 0 bases, with 11 bases lying between them.

This clonotype has only a few counts. J is TRBJ2-5 and V is TRBV13, with 9 nucleotides matching TRBD1. The trim removed 3 bases at V and 6 bases at J, leaving 14 bases unmatched. CDR3 length: 17 residues. The V gene's germline CDR1 is PRHDT and CDR2 FYEKMQ (reference sequence). Written as DNA, the CDR3 is TGTGCCAGCAGCTTTTTTTTAAGACAGGGGGGATATCAGACCCAGTACTTC. This gives the protein CASSFFLRQGGYQTQYF.

This clonotype rates as medium-sized. This chain connects TRBV7-9 to TRBJ1-2; the D is unclear. V lost 3 bases and J lost 2, with 10 bases in between. CDR1 is SEHNR, CDR2 FQNEAQ, per germline (reference sequence). The CDR3 runs to 14 residues. CDR3 in DNA: TGTGCCAGCAGCTTTGGCTTCACGAACTATGGCTACACCTTC. Encoded protein: CASSFGFTNYGYTF. The full variable domain, in which reference TRBV7-9 and TRBJ1-2 provide the parts outside the CDR3, is DTGVSQNPRHKITKRGQNVTFRCDPISEHNRLYWYRQTLGQGPEFLTYFQNEAQLEKSRLLSDRFSAERPKGSFSTLEIQRTEQGDSAMYLCASSFGFTNYGYTFGSGTRLTVV.

This clonotype is categorized as medium-sized (0.01 to 0.1%). This rearrangement joins TRBV27 to TRBJ1-3; D gene ambiguous. Trimming took off 6 bases at V and 4 bases at J, with 1 base between the two ends. Germline lookup yields CDR1 MNHEY and CDR2 SMNVEV (reference sequence). The CDR3 extends over 10 amino acids. The chain's CDR3 is CASRGNTIYF. CDR3 in DNA: TGTGCCAGCAGAGGAAACACCATATATTTT.

This clonotype was detected ten times or more. The chain carries TRBV10-3 and TRBJ2-5, with 9 bases matching TRBD1. The germline gives CDR1 ENHRY, CDR2 SYGVKD. This CDR3 contains 13 residues. Trimming removed 2 bases from V and 5 bases from J; junction bases left unmatched: 0. This CDR3 is CAISETGGETQYF. Written as DNA, the CDR3 is TGTGCCATCAGTGAGACAGGGGGCGAGACCCAGTACTTC.

This chain's CDR3 is CSVEDLSGWETQYF. In DNA form, the CDR3 reads TGCAGCGTTGAAGATCTGTCGGGTTGGGAGACCCAGTACTTC. The V gene is TRBV29-1, the J gene TRBJ2-5; no clear D. Looked up from germline, CDR1 is SQVTM and CDR2 is ANQGSEA. This CDR3 spans 14 amino acids. The V gene lost 0 bases and the J gene lost 5 bases, with 13 bases spanning the gap.

The sample holds many counts of this clonotype. The rearrangement joins TRBV29-1 to TRBJ1-2, with 7 bases fitting TRBD1. The CDR3 spans 15 residues. Trimming removed 1 base from V and 1 base from J; junction bases left unmatched: 6. Germline CDR1 is SQVTM and CDR2 is ANQGSEA. CDR3 bases: TGCAGCGTTGAAGCCCCGGGACAGAGTAACTATGGCTACACCTTC. This translates into CSVEAPGQSNYGYTF.

By frequency in the sample, this clonotype is medium-sized. The V and J genes are TRBV7-9 and TRBJ1-1; perhaps TRBD1 as D (5 bases). The V gene's germline CDR1 is SEHNR and CDR2 FQNEAQ (reference sequence). The CDR3 covers 14 residues. Between the trimmed V and J ends, which lost 3 bases and 3 bases, there was a span of 11 bases. CDR3 region: CASSFQGGDTEAFF. As DNA, the CDR3 is TGTGCCAGCAGCTTCCAGGGAGGTGACACTGAAGCTTTCTTT. The full variable domain, in which reference TRBV7-9 and TRBJ1-1 provide the parts outside the CDR3, is DTGVSQNPRHKITKRGQNVTFRCDPISEHNRLYWYRQTLGQGPEFLTYFQNEAQLEKSRLLSDRFSAERPKGSFSTLEIQRTEQGDSAMYLCASSFQGGDTEAFFGQGTRLTVV.

This clonotype was counted ten times or more. J is TRBJ2-3 and V is TRBV10-3, with D tentatively TRBD1 or TRBD2 (5 bases each). From germline, CDR1 is ENHRY and CDR2 SYGVKD. The CDR3 consists of 13 residues. V gave up 6 bases and J gave up 2 bases, with 9 bases separating them. CDR3 sequence: CAIRGTATDTQYF. The CDR3 DNA reads TGTGCCATCAGGGGGACGGCCACAGATACGCAGTATTTT.

In its sample, this clonotype was seen many times. This chain links TRBV7-9 with TRBJ1-2, with 8 bases identical to TRBD1. Germline V gene data show CDR1 as SEHNR and CDR2 as FQNEAQ (reference sequence). The V and J ends lost 5 bases and 6 bases, in that order; junction bases with no gene match: 11. CDR3 length: 15 residues. Written as DNA, the CDR3 is TGTGCCAGCAGCCCTTCGGACAGGGCGGTGCATGGCTACACCTTC. This encodes CASSPSDRAVHGYTF. The full variable domain, with the rest looked up from reference TRBV7-9 and TRBJ1-2, is DTGVSQNPRHKITKRGQNVTFRCDPISEHNRLYWYRQTLGQGPEFLTYFQNEAQLEKSRLLSDRFSAERPKGSFSTLEIQRTEQGDSAMYLCASSPSDRAVHGYTFGSGTRLTVV.

The chain has TRBV10-3 and TRBJ1-5; D unclear. The CDR3 sequence is 14 residues long. V lost 8 bases to trimming and J lost 3 bases, with 14 bases between them. From germline, CDR1 is ENHRY and CDR2 SYGVKD. CDR3 region: CAISEVSSNQPQHF. In nucleotides, the CDR3 is TGTGCCATCTCGGAGGTGTCCTCCAATCAGCCCCAGCATTTT.

This clonotype was observed at least ten times. This chain links TRBV28 with TRBJ2-3, with 11 positions matching TRBD2. Per germline, CDR1 MDHEN and CDR2 SYDVKM. The CDR3 has 15 amino acids. After removal of 5 bases from V and 7 bases from J, the junction contained 8 bases not matched to a gene. CDR3 sequence (DNA): TGTGCCAGCAGTATTACTAGCGGGAGCCTGAATACGCAGTATTTT. This codes for CASSITSGSLNTQYF.

J is TRBJ2-3 and V is TRBV5-1; D is unclear. This CDR3 has 13 amino acids. Germline lookup yields CDR1 SGHRS and CDR2 YFSETQ. The germline V and J ends were trimmed by 2 bases and 4 bases, with 8 bases remaining between them. CDR3 DNA sequence: TGCGCCAGCAGCTTACGGGCGCCAGATACGCAGTATTTT. Its translation: CASSLRAPDTQYF.

CDR3 sequence reads: CASSVAGRAQYF. Written as DNA, the CDR3 is TGTGCCAGCAGCGTAGCGGGGAGGGCGCAGTATTTT. The chain carries TRBV2 and TRBJ2-3; TRBD2 matches 8 bases. Trimming removed 6 bases from V and 10 bases from J; junction bases left unmatched: 6. CDR3 length: 12 amino acids. Germline V gene data show CDR1 as SNHLY and CDR2 as FYNNEI.

This clonotype was recorded many times. This chain connects TRBV24-1 to TRBJ2-7; no clear D gene. Germline-derived CDR1 and CDR2 are KGHDR and SFDVKD. V shed 5 bases and J shed 2 bases, with 9 bases lying between them. This CDR3 is 13 amino acids long. CDR3 loop: CATSVDGTYEQYF. The CDR3 DNA reads as TGTGCCACCAGTGTCGACGGAACCTACGAGCAGTACTTC.

This clonotype has at least ten counts. This rearrangement joins TRBV6-5 to TRBJ1-5; maybe TRBD1 (5 bases). This CDR3 comprises 14 residues. V lost 7 bases and J lost 3, with 13 bases in between. Germline CDR1 reads MNHEY; CDR2 reads SVGAGI. CDR3 DNA: TGTGCCAGCATGGGACTCAGGGTCAATCAGCCCCAGCATTTT. This sequence encodes CASMGLRVNQPQHF.

This clonotype qualifies as medium-sized. The rearrangement links TRBV30 to TRBJ1-2; D is unclear. V lost 5 bases, J lost 4 bases, and 5 bases lay in between. The CDR3 loop spans 10 amino acids. Germline-derived CDR1 and CDR2 are GTSNPN and SVGIG (reference sequence). CDR3 loop: CAWASYGYTF. CDR3 nucleotides: TGTGCCTGGGCCAGCTATGGCTACACCTTC.

This chain joins TRBV28 and TRBJ1-1; 7 nucleotides align to TRBD1. CDR1 is MDHEN, CDR2 SYDVKM, per germline. V shed 6 bases and J 5 bases; nucleotides not matched to a gene: 6. The CDR3 is 13 residues long. The CDR3 DNA is TGTGCCAGCAGCCTACAGGGGTGGACTGAAGCTTTCTTT. Its translation is CASSLQGWTEAFF.